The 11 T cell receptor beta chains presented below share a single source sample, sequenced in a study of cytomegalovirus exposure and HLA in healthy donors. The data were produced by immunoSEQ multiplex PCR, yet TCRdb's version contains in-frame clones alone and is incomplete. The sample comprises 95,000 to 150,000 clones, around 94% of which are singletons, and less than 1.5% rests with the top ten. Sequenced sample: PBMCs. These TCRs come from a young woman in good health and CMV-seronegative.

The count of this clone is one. Here the CDR3 DNA reads TGCAGCGGAGGGGAGGGAGGTAATGAGCAGTTCTTC. Protein: CSGGEGGNEQFF. The rearrangement uses TRBV29-1 and TRBJ2-1; 7 nucleotides line up with TRBD2. CDR3 size: 12 residues. CDR1 SQVTM and CDR2 ANQGSEA come from the germline V gene. J was trimmed by 7 bases and V by 7 bases; bases with no gene match: 7.

The CDR3 loop is CASSPPGQVNIQYF. CDR3 DNA sequence: TGCGCCAGCAGCCCACCAGGACAGGTTAACATTCAGTACTTC. The chain combines TRBV5-1 with TRBJ2-4, with TRBD1 identical over 7 bases. J was trimmed by 7 bases and V by 4 bases; bases with no gene match: 8. The CDR3 is 14 residues long. CDR1 is SGHRS, CDR2 YFSETQ, per germline.

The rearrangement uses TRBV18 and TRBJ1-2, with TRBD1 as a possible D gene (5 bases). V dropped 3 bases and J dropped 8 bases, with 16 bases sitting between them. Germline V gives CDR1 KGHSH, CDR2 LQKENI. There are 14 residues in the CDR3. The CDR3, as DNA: TGTGCCAGCTCACCGGGGCAGCAGATGGGGGGCTACACCTTC. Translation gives CASSPGQQMGGYTF.

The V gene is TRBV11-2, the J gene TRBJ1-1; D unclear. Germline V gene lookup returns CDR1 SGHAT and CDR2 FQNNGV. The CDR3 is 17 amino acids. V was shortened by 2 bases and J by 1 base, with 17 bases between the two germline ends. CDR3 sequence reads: CASSLIPAPRANTEAFF. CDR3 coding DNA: TGTGCCAGCAGCTTAATCCCGGCGCCTAGAGCGAACACTGAAGCTTTCTTT.

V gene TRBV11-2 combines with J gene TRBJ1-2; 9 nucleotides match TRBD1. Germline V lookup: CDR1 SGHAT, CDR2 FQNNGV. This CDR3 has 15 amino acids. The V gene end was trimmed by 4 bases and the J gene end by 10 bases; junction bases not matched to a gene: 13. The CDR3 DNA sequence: TGTGCCAGCAGCTCAAGTCGGGGGGACAGGGCGGACTACACCTTC. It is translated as CASSSSRGDRADYTF.

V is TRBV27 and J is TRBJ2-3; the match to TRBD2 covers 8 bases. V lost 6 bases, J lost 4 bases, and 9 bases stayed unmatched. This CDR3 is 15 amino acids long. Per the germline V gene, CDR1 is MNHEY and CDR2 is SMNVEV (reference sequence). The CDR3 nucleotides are TGTGCCAGCAGCCCTGACGGGACTAGATCAGATACGCAGTATTTT. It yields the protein CASSPDGTRSDTQYF.

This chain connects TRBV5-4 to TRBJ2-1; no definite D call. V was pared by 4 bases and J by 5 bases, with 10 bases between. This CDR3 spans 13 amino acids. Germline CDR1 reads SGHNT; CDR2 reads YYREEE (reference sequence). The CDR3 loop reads CASSESSNNEQFF. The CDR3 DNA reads TGTGCCAGCAGCGAGTCCTCTAACAATGAGCAGTTCTTC.

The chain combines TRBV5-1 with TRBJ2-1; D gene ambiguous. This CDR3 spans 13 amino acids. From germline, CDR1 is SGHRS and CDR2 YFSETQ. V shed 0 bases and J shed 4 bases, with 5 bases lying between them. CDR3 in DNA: TGCGCCAGCAGCTTGGGTCAGTACAATGAGCAGTTCTTC. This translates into CASSLGQYNEQFF.

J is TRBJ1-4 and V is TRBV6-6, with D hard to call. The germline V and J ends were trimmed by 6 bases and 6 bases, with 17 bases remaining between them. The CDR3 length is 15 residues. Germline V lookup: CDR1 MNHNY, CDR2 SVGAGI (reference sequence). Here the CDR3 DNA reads TGTGCCAGCAGCACACAAAAACAGTGGGATGAAAAACTGTTTTTT. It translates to CASSTQKQWDEKLFF.

The CDR3 DNA reads TGTGCCAGCAGTTCCCAGGGCTACTACGAGCAGTACTTC. Protein: CASSSQGYYEQYF. J is TRBJ2-7 and V is TRBV6-5, with D possibly TRBD1 on 5 matching bases. CDR3 length: 13 amino acids. The V end lost 4 bases, the J end lost 3 bases, and 10 bases lay between the germline ends. Per germline, CDR1 MNHEY and CDR2 SVGAGI.

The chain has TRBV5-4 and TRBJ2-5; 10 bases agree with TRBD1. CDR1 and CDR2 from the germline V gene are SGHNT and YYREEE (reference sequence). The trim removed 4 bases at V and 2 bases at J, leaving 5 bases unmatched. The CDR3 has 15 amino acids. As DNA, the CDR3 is TGTGCCAGCAGCCCGCGGACAGGGGGGCAAGAGACCCAGTACTTC. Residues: CASSPRTGGQETQYF. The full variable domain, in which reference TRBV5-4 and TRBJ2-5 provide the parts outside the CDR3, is ETGVTQSPTHLIKTRGQQVTLRCSSQSGHNTVSWYQQALGQGPQFIFQYYREEENGRGNFPPRFSGLQFPNYSSELNVNALELDDSALYLCASSPRTGGQETQYFGPGTRLLVL.